This T cell receptor (beta chain) was found in a study of early T cells in non-severe SARS-CoV-2 infection. CDR3 length equals 15 residues. The V end was cut by 0 bases, the J end by 0 bases, with 6 bases between. Per germline, CDR1 MNHNY and CDR2 SVGAGI (reference sequence). TCRdb reprocessed the 5' RACE reads with MiXCR, giving one entry per CDR3 protein. The data hold roughly 80,000 distinct CDR3 sequences, with roughly 9.4% observed a single time. Material: whole blood. The chain carries TRBV6-6 and TRBJ1-5; D is ambiguous. This sequence originates from an adult who was a healthcare worker with PCR-confirmed SARS-CoV-2 infection or an uninfected control (not recorded which). CDR3 DNA: TGTGCCAGCAGTTACTCGGCCGATAGCAATCAGCCCCAGCATTTT. Its translation: CASSYSADSNQPQHF.